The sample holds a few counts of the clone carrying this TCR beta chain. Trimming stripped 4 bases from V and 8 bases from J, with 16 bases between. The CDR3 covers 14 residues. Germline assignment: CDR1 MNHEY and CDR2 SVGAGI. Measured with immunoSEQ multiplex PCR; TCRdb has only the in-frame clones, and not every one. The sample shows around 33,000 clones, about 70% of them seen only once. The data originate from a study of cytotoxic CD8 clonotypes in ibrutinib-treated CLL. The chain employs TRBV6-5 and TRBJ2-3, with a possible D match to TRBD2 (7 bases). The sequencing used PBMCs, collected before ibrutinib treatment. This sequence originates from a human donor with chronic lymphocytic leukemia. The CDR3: CASSSNSRGGTQYF. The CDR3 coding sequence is TGTGCCAGCAGTTCGAATTCTAGGGGGGGTACGCAGTATTTT.